The clone carrying this TCR beta chain was observed once. The entry originates in a study of OX40 agonist ivuxolimab in advanced cancers. Study-wide context: Every 2 weeks, patients got intravenous ivuxolimab at one of six dose levels (0.01-10 mg/kg).

The germline CDR1 and CDR2 sequences are MNHEY and SMNVEV (reference sequence). Trimming left V 7 bases short and J 10 bases short, with 20 bases between. CDR3 length: 14 amino acids. Profiling relied on immunoSEQ multiplex PCR, and the TCRdb table lists in-frame clones only, not all of them. The table includes roughly 100,000 clones, roughly 80% detected once. The source is an adult with an advanced solid tumor such as melanoma, head and neck, liver or kidney cancer. This material consisted of CD4+ or CD8+ T cells sorted from blood, taken in a trial of the OX40 agonist ivuxolimab. The chain links TRBV27 to TRBJ2-1, with D unresolved. The CDR3 DNA reads TGTGCCAGCAAAGAACCCTTCGCCTTAAAGGAGCAGTTCTTC. Translating gives CASKEPFALKEQFF.